Below, 21 T cell receptor beta chains from the same sample are listed, as sequenced in a study of blood T cell repertoires in COVID-19. The repertoire was sequenced with immunoSEQ multiplex PCR; TCRdb's copy has only in-frame clones and lacks some. The sample records roughly 260,000 clones, about 83% being singletons. Material for sequencing was PBMCs or T cells enriched from blood (not recorded which). The source is a middle-aged woman who had been exposed to COVID-19.

The chain has TRBV7-9 and TRBJ1-4; the D gene is possibly TRBD1 (6 bases). The CDR3 has 15 residues. The germline gives CDR1 SEHNR, CDR2 FQNEAQ (reference sequence). Trimming cost V 2 bases and J 8 bases, with 15 bases left between them. Here the CDR3 DNA reads TGTGCCAGCAGCTTATTGTTGGGGGCTAGGGAAAAACTGTTTTTT. This gives the protein CASSLLLGAREKLFF.

J is TRBJ2-3 and V is TRBV7-9; D gene ambiguous. V lost 2 bases and J lost 0, with 3 bases in between. The germline V gene has CDR1 SEHNR and CDR2 FQNEAQ (reference sequence). This CDR3 is built from 13 residues. The CDR3 loop is CASSLLSTDTQYF. The CDR3 DNA is TGTGCCAGCAGCTTATTAAGCACAGATACGCAGTATTTT.

The rearrangement uses TRBV6-4 and TRBJ2-1; TRBD2 agrees at 10 bases. The V segment lost 3 bases and the J segment 0 bases; nucleotides outside the gene matches: 8. The length of the CDR3 is 18 residues. Per germline, CDR1 MRHNA and CDR2 SNTAGT. CDR3 loop: CASSEGLASTSSYNEQFF. The DNA of the CDR3 is TGTGCCAGCAGTGAGGGACTAGCGTCGACGAGCTCCTACAATGAGCAGTTCTTC.

This clone showed up just a few times. The V call is TRBV5-4, the J call TRBJ2-1; D is possibly TRBD1 (6 bases). The CDR3 spans 15 residues. V was trimmed by 4 bases and J by 2 bases, leaving 13 bases between them. The germline gives CDR1 SGHNT, CDR2 YYREEE (reference sequence). In DNA, the CDR3 is TGTGCCAGCAGCCTCCCCAGGGGTCCCTACAATGAGCAGTTCTTC. Amino acid sequence: CASSLPRGPYNEQFF.

The chain carries TRBV7-2 and TRBJ1-1; no reliable D call. Germline V lookup: CDR1 SGHTA, CDR2 FQGNSA. The CDR3 consists of 13 residues. Trimming removed 4 bases at V and 7 bases at J, with 13 bases between. The CDR3 sequence is CASSSRYRVEAFF. CDR3 in DNA: TGTGCCAGCAGCTCTCGGTACCGGGTTGAAGCTTTCTTT.

The chain joins TRBV5-6 to TRBJ2-2, with no clear D. The V end was cut by 4 bases, the J end by 6 bases, with 10 bases between. The CDR3 covers 13 residues. The germline V gene has CDR1 SGHDT and CDR2 YYEEEE. The CDR3: CASSPGPPGELFF. Here the CDR3 DNA reads TGTGCCAGCAGCCCTGGGCCGCCCGGGGAGCTGTTTTTT.

V and J are TRBV5-1 and TRBJ1-1, with D hard to call. V was pared by 3 bases and J by 3 bases, with 9 bases between. CDR1 and CDR2 from the germline V gene are SGHRS and YFSETQ. The CDR3 runs 13 residues. The CDR3 protein is CASSSQRDTEAFF. CDR3 DNA sequence: TGCGCCAGCAGCTCACAGCGGGACACTGAAGCTTTCTTT.

The rearrangement joins TRBV5-1 to TRBJ1-2; D is perhaps TRBD1 (5 bases). The germline V gene encodes CDR1 SGHRS and CDR2 YFSETQ. The CDR3 contains 14 residues. V was pared by 6 bases and J by 4 bases, with 16 bases between. Written as DNA, the CDR3 is TGCGCCAGCACGCGGGACGGAGTGGCCTATGGCTACACCTTC. Its translation: CASTRDGVAYGYTF.

The chain is built from TRBV25-1 and TRBJ1-2, with D possibly TRBD1 on 5 matching bases. Germline CDR1 MGHDK, CDR2 SYGVNS. Trimming shortened V by 2 bases and J by 9 bases, and 13 bases separated the two germline ends. This CDR3 spans 13 amino acids. The CDR3 nucleotides read TGTGCCAGCAGTGAAATACAGACAGATCGCTACACCTTC. Encoded protein: CASSEIQTDRYTF.

The gene calls are TRBV27 and TRBJ1-5; D might be TRBD1 (5 bases). V was shortened by 1 base and J by 6 bases, with 10 bases between the two germline ends. This CDR3 has 14 amino acids. Germline V gives CDR1 MNHEY, CDR2 SMNVEV (reference sequence). In nucleotides, the CDR3 is TGTGCCAGCAGTTTATTCGGGGGAAGTCAGCCCCAGCATTTT. Translating gives CASSLFGGSQPQHF.

The rearrangement joins TRBV6-5 to TRBJ2-1; 9 bases agree with TRBD2. V lost 6 bases and J lost 6; bases outside the gene matches: 6. Germline-derived CDR1 and CDR2 are MNHEY and SVGAGI. The CDR3 contains 14 residues. This CDR3 reads CASRAGGKLNEQFF. CDR3 in DNA: TGTGCCAGCAGAGCGGGGGGAAAACTCAATGAGCAGTTCTTC.

This sequence joins TRBV19 and TRBJ2-7; D ambiguous. Germline V gene lookup returns CDR1 LNHDA and CDR2 SQIVND (reference sequence). The ends were cut back, 3 bases at V and 5 bases at J, with 5 bases in the middle. This CDR3 is 11 amino acids long. This CDR3 reads CASSIRDEQYF. The DNA of the CDR3 is TGTGCCAGTAGTATCCGTGACGAGCAGTACTTC.

The chain joins TRBV7-2 to TRBJ2-3; D remains ambiguous. The CDR3 totals 14 residues. The V gene's germline CDR1 is SGHTA and CDR2 FQGNSA. The ends were cut back, 1 base at V and 2 bases at J, with 7 bases in the middle. The CDR3 reads CASSLDSHTDTQYF. DNA for the CDR3: TGTGCCAGCAGCTTAGATTCCCACACAGATACGCAGTATTTT.

The J gene is TRBJ2-7, the V gene TRBV18, with 7 bases identical to TRBD1. Germline V lookup: CDR1 KGHSH, CDR2 LQKENI. V was clipped by 2 bases and J by 2 bases; unmatched bases: 3. This CDR3 spans 14 amino acids. The CDR3 DNA follows: TGTGCCAGCTCACCAAACAGGGGTCCCTACGAGCAGTACTTC. Amino acid sequence: CASSPNRGPYEQYF.

The J gene is TRBJ1-2, the V gene TRBV6-4; D is uncertain. This CDR3 has 15 residues. V lost 2 bases to trimming and J lost 3 bases, with 13 bases between them. Germline V gene data show CDR1 as MRHNA and CDR2 as SNTAGT. The CDR3: CASSDGSAGDYGYTF. The CDR3 DNA sequence: TGTGCCAGCAGTGACGGTTCAGCAGGCGACTATGGCTACACCTTC.

The chain employs TRBV5-4 and TRBJ2-3; 12 bases are a match to TRBD1. The CDR3 extends over 15 amino acids. Germline CDR1 and CDR2: SGHNT and YYREEE (reference sequence). J gave up 4 bases and V 3 bases, and 3 bases lay outside the gene matches. CDR3 bases: TGTGCCAGCAGCTCCGGGACAGGGGGCGCAGATACGCAGTATTTT. Its translation is CASSSGTGGADTQYF.

This rearrangement joins TRBV7-2 to TRBJ2-3; tentative D call: TRBD2 (7 bases). The CDR3 consists of 17 residues. Germline loops: CDR1 SGHTA, CDR2 FQGNSA. The V gene lost 5 bases and the J gene lost 4 bases, with 22 bases spanning the gap. CDR3 sequence: CASSHNGGPYRADTQYF. CDR3 DNA sequence: TGTGCCAGCAGCCACAACGGGGGGCCCTATCGAGCAGATACGCAGTATTTT.

This chain connects TRBV12-5 to TRBJ1-4; D unclear. Germline lookup yields CDR1 LGHNT and CDR2 FRNRAP. Trimming stripped 5 bases from V and 8 bases from J, with 12 bases between. This CDR3 has 13 residues. The CDR3 DNA sequence: TGTGCTAGTGGTGGAGTCATGCCCGAAAAACTGTTTTTT. Translated: CASGGVMPEKLFF.

The DNA of the CDR3 is TGTGCCAGCGAATCGGGGACAGGGGGCTCCGAGCAGTACTTC. Its protein product is CASESGTGGSEQYF. The genes are TRBV7-9 and TRBJ2-7; 12 positions agree with TRBD1. Germline V gene data show CDR1 as SEHNR and CDR2 as FQNEAQ (reference sequence). This CDR3 region has 14 residues. V shed 8 bases, J shed 6 bases, and the junction held 8 bases outside the gene matches.

The gene calls are TRBV5-6 and TRBJ1-2, with no clear D. The V gene lost 1 base and the J gene lost 8 bases, with 12 bases spanning the gap. Germline CDR1 and CDR2: SGHDT and YYEEEE. The CDR3 has 13 amino acids. CDR3 loop: CASSLPPGRGYTF. Written as DNA, the CDR3 is TGTGCCAGCAGCTTGCCCCCGGGGAGGGGCTACACCTTC.

This clone was found a few times. The chain carries TRBV7-3 and TRBJ2-3; 8 bases are a match to TRBD2. In germline, CDR1 is SGHTA, CDR2 FQGTGA. V was clipped by 4 bases and J by 2 bases; unmatched bases: 5. The CDR3 runs to 15 residues. The CDR3 spells CASSSSGLNTDTQYF. The CDR3 coding sequence is TGTGCCAGCAGCTCTAGCGGGCTCAACACAGATACGCAGTATTTT. Full variable domain (missing parts from reference TRBV7-3 and TRBJ2-3): GAGVSQTPSNKVTEKGKYVELRCDPISGHTALYWYRQSLGQGPEFLIYFQGTGAADDSGLPNDRFFAVRPEGSVSTLKIQRTERGDSAVYLCASSSSGLNTDTQYFGPGTRLTVL.